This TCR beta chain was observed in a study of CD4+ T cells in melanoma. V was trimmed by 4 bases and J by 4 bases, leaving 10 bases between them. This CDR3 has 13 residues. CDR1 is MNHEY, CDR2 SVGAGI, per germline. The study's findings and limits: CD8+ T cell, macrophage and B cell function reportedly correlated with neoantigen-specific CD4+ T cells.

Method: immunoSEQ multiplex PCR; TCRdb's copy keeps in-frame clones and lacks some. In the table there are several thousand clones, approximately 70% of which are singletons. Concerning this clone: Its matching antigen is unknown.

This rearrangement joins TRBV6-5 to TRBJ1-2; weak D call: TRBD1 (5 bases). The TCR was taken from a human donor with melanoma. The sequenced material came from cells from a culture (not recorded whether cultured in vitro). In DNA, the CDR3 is TGTGCCAGCAGTTCCGTCGGGGGCTATGGCTACACCTTC. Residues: CASSSVGGYGYTF.